The rows below give T cell receptor beta chains drawn from one sample of a study of blood T cells in healthy people across ages. TCRdb recomputed calls from the 5' RACE reads with MiXCR, one row per CDR3 protein. The sample lists 1.4 million or so distinct CDR3 sequences; 40% to 45% were seen once. Material for sequencing was blood. These receptors were taken from a young woman in good health. CDR3s include the opening cysteine and the closing phenylalanine or tryptophan. Fields, in order: clone size, V gene, J gene, D gene, CDR3 protein, CDR3 DNA. The D gene is left open where the match is weak. Not all rows give a size; the values are once, few, many and, for expanded clones, a class.

few,TRBV20-1,TRBJ1-2,NA,CSASGGGGRLDYGYTF,TGCAGTGCTAGCGGAGGAGGGGGGCGATTAGACTATGGCTACACCTTC
NA,TRBV7-9,TRBJ2-7,TRBD2,CASSLLAGDGEQYF,TGTGCCAGCAGTTTACTAGCGGGAGATGGCGAGCAGTACTTC
NA,TRBV28,TRBJ2-5,TRBD2,CASSEISGRAYNEQYF,TGTGCCAGCAGCGAAATTAGCGGGAGGGCCTATAATGAGCAGTACTTC
few,TRBV3-1,TRBJ2-7,TRBD1,CASSQEGQITYEQYF,TGTGCCAGCAGCCAAGAGGGACAGATTACCTACGAGCAGTACTTC
NA,TRBV29-1,TRBJ2-7,NA,CSVSRRGRNEQYF,TGCAGCGTCTCGCGACGGGGGAGGAACGAGCAGTACTTC
few,TRBV12-3/TRBV12-4,TRBJ2-1,NA,CASSLFGQEQFF,TGTGCCAGCAGTTTGTTTGGGCAGGAGCAGTTCTTC
once,TRBV12-3/TRBV12-4,TRBJ1-5,TRBD1,CASSWGTAEGPQHF,TGTGCCAGCAGTTGGGGGACAGCCGAGGGACCCCAGCATTTT
once,TRBV3-1,TRBJ2-5,TRBD2,CASRPRSSGDNRGETQYF,TGTGCCAGCAGACCGAGGAGTAGCGGGGATAACCGAGGAGAGACCCAGTACTTC
NA,TRBV28,TRBJ2-7,TRBD1,CASSFSPGQGAKSSYNEQYF,TGTGCCAGCAGTTTCAGTCCGGGACAGGGGGCGAAGAGCTCCTACAATGAGCAGTACTTC
few,TRBV11-3,TRBJ2-1,TRBD1,CASSRAGTGYYNEQFF,TGTGCCAGCAGCAGGGCCGGGACAGGGTACTACAATGAGCAGTTCTTC
NA,TRBV27,TRBJ1-4,TRBD1,CASRHQGDANEKLFF,TGTGCCAGCAGACACCAGGGGGACGCTAATGAAAAACTGTTTTTT
NA,TRBV20-1,TRBJ2-3,TRBD2,CSVGTSGSLSTDTQYF,TGCAGTGTTGGGACTAGCGGGAGTCTGAGCACAGATACGCAGTATTTT
few,TRBV3-1,TRBJ1-5,NA,CASSPVGVGQPQHF,TGTGCCAGCAGTCCGGTAGGGGTTGGTCAGCCCCAGCATTTT
NA,TRBV7-4,TRBJ1-4,TRBD1,CASSYSGTGRFGEKLFF,TGTGCCAGCAGCTATTCCGGGACAGGACGTTTCGGGGAAAAACTGTTTTTT
NA,TRBV20-1,TRBJ2-3,NA,CSARPSTRTDTQYF,TGCAGTGCCCGCCCCTCAACTCGCACAGATACGCAGTATTTT
NA,TRBV20-1,TRBJ1-2,TRBD1,CSAILYYGTGYFGYTF,TGCAGTGCTATCTTATATTACGGGACAGGGTACTTTGGCTACACCTTC
NA,TRBV5-1,TRBJ2-7,TRBD2,CASSSWTSGRWSYEQYF,TGCGCCAGCAGCTCGTGGACTAGCGGGAGATGGAGCTACGAGCAGTACTTC